These T cell receptor beta chains were read from a single sample in a study of PD-1 blockade in classical Hodgkin lymphoma. TCRdb's copy holds only in-frame clones and misses some; the assay was immunoSEQ multiplex PCR. Found here are more than 40,000 clones, around four fifths of them singletons; the top ten hold about 39%. Sequenced here: peripheral blood mononuclear cells (PBMCs), sampled before the fourth cycle of nivolumab. These receptors originate from a human donor with classical Hodgkin lymphoma. Each CDR3 is given with its conserved first and last residue. The order of the fields is J gene, D gene, V gene, clone size, CDR3 protein, CDR3 DNA. The D gene is left open where the match is weak. Expanded clones get a size class; other rows say once, few or many, or leave the size out.

TRBJ1-5	.	TRBV19	.	CASRSVWDSNQPQHF	TGTGCCAGTAGGTCGGTGTGGGATAGCAATCAGCCCCAGCATTTT
TRBJ2-1	TRBD2	TRBV5-1	.	CASSGLAGVEQFF	TGCGCCAGCAGCGGGCTAGCGGGGGTTGAGCAGTTCTTC
TRBJ1-1	.	TRBV7-9	.	CASSLGRAEAFF	TGTGCCAGTAGCCTCGGTAGGGCTGAAGCTTTCTTT
TRBJ1-4	TRBD1	TRBV5-6	.	CASSLWNRGLEKLFF	TGTGCCAGCAGCTTATGGAACAGGGGGCTAGAAAAACTGTTTTTT
TRBJ1-1	.	TRBV7-2	.	CASTLMGGGTEAFF	TGTGCCAGCACCCTGATGGGAGGAGGGACTGAAGCTTTCTTT
TRBJ2-5	TRBD2	TRBV9	once	CASSVRTSGGQETQYF	TGTGCCAGCAGCGTAAGGACTAGCGGGGGGCAAGAGACCCAGTACTTC
TRBJ2-7	TRBD1	TRBV6-6	.	CASERDRDSYEQYF	TGTGCCAGCGAGCGGGACAGGGACTCCTACGAGCAGTACTTC
TRBJ1-2	.	TRBV19	.	CASRPGQSLSYGYTF	TGTGCCAGTAGACCGGGACAATCGTTGTCCTATGGCTACACCTTC
TRBJ1-2	.	TRBV6-5	.	CASSYQSGSYGYTF	TGTGCCAGCAGTTATCAATCCGGCTCCTATGGCTACACCTTC
TRBJ1-4	.	TRBV6-1	.	CASSFSGYDEKLFF	TGTGCCAGCAGTTTCTCAGGGTATGATGAAAAACTGTTTTTT
TRBJ2-3	TRBD1	TRBV5-1	.	CASSSGGMGTDTQYF	TGCGCCAGCAGCTCAGGGGGTATGGGCACAGATACGCAGTATTTT
TRBJ2-7	TRBD1	TRBV10-2	.	CASKVTGDEQYF	TGCGCCAGCAAAGTCACAGGGGACGAGCAGTACTTC
TRBJ1-1	.	TRBV11-2	.	CASSSPGTYLRKAFF	TGTGCCAGCAGCTCCCCCGGGACATATCTCCGGAAAGCTTTCTTT
TRBJ1-5	TRBD1	TRBV19	.	CASSRLGGGNQPQHF	TGTGCCAGTAGTAGGTTAGGGGGCGGCAATCAGCCCCAGCATTTT
TRBJ2-1	TRBD1	TRBV28	.	CASSSLRDRGRSEQFF	TGTGCCAGCAGCTCTCTTAGGGACAGGGGAAGGAGTGAGCAGTTCTTC
TRBJ1-5	.	TRBV2	.	CASSQDSAQPQHF	TGTGCCAGCAGTCAGGACAGTGCTCAGCCCCAGCATTTT
TRBJ1-5	.	TRBV19	.	CASLLQGHFSNQPQHF	TGTGCCAGCCTGCTCCAAGGACACTTTAGCAATCAGCCCCAGCATTTT
TRBJ1-2	TRBD1	TRBV19	.	CASREGTGGVFYGYTF	TGTGCCAGTAGAGAGGGGACAGGGGGCGTCTTCTATGGCTACACCTTC
TRBJ2-3	.	TRBV11-3	.	CASSLEGGARTDTQYF	TGTGCCAGCAGCTTAGAGGGGGGGGCCCGCACAGATACGCAGTATTTT
TRBJ2-7	.	TRBV9	once	CASSVSPGGGTREQYF	TGTGCCAGCAGCGTGAGCCCAGGCGGGGGCACACGCGAGCAGTACTTC
TRBJ1-1	.	TRBV13	.	CAGSLGRTNTEAFF	TGTGCCGGCAGCTTGGGACGGACGAACACTGAAGCTTTCTTT
TRBJ2-6	.	TRBV6-1	.	CASSESRAYGANVLTF	TGTGCCAGCAGTGAAAGCCGGGCATATGGGGCCAACGTCCTGACTTTC
TRBJ1-1	.	TRBV6-5	.	CASSYSRQLNTEAFF	TGTGCCAGCAGTTACTCGCGACAGTTGAACACTGAAGCTTTCTTT
TRBJ2-7	.	TRBV30	once	CAWSKPRIEQYF	TGTGCCTGGAGTAAACCGCGGATCGAGCAGTACTTC
TRBJ2-3	.	TRBV6-1	.	CASSDPPDTQYF	TGTGCCAGCAGTGACCCGCCAGATACGCAGTATTTT
TRBJ2-3	TRBD2	TRBV19	.	CASSSTSGGPDTQYF	TGTGCCAGTAGTTCGACTAGCGGGGGGCCAGATACGCAGTATTTT
TRBJ1-5	.	TRBV2	few	CASSLGQPQHF	TGTGCCAGCAGCCTAGGTCAGCCCCAGCATTTT
TRBJ2-3	.	TRBV19	.	CASRKSSTDTQYF	TGTGCCAGTAGGAAATCCAGCACAGATACGCAGTATTTT
TRBJ2-2	.	TRBV7-3	.	CASSPRVGSGTGELFF	TGTGCCAGCAGCCCACGAGTGGGCTCGGGCACCGGGGAGCTGTTTTTT